Detailed here is one T cell receptor (beta chain). J was trimmed by 5 bases and V by 6 bases; bases with no gene match: 11. The CDR3 has 15 residues. These data are taken from a study of Graves' ophthalmopathy and Graves' hyperthyroidism. Amplification targeted the TCR beta CDR3 regions, with RNA transcripts as the source material. The authors performed first-round RT-PCR with HTBI primers and then a second-round multiplex PCR. In TCRdb, the multiplex PCR reads were re-called with MiXCR into one record per CDR3 protein. Found here are 300,000 to 350,000 distinct CDR3 sequences, about a sixth of them singletons; the top ten hold over 9%.

The sequenced sample was peripheral blood. This sequence was found in an adult man with Graves' ophthalmopathy. The chain joins TRBV12-3 or TRBV12-4 to TRBJ2-5, with 8 bases matching TRBD1. The CDR3, as DNA: TGTGCCAGCAGCGCTAAATCAGGGGGCTGGGAGACCCAGTACTTC. It translates to CASSAKSGGWETQYF.